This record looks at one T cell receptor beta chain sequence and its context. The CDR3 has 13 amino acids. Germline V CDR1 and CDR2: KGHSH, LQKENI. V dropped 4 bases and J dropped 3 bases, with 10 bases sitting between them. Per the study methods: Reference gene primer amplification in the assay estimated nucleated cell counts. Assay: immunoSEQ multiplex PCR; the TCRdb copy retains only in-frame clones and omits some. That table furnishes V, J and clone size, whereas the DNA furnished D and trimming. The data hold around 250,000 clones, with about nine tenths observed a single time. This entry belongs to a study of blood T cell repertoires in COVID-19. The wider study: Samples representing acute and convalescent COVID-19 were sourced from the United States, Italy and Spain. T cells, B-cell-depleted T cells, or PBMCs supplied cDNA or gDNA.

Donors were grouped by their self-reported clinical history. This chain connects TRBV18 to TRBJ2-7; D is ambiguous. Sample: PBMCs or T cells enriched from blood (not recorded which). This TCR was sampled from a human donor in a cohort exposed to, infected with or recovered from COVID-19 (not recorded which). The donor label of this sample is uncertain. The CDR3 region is CASSRPNSYEQYF. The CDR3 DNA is TGTGCCAGCTCACGACCGAACAGCTACGAGCAGTACTTC.